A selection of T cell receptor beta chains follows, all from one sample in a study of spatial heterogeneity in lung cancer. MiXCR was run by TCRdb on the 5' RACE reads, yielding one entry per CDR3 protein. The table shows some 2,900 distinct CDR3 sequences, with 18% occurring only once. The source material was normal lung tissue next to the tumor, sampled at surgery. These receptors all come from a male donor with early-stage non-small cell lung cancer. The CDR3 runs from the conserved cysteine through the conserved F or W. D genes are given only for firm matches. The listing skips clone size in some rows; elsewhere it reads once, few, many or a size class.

CDR3 protein: CASSGQDLRAGELFF
CDR3 DNA: TGTGCCAGCAGCGGACAGGACCTACGGGCCGGGGAGCTGTTTTTT
V gene: TRBV11-3
J gene: TRBJ2-2
D gene: TRBD1
clone size: medium-sized

CDR3 protein: CASSLTGGSASLHF
CDR3 DNA: TGTGCCAGCAGCTTAACAGGGGGCAGCGCGTCCCTCCACTTT
V gene: TRBV5-6
J gene: TRBJ1-6
D gene: TRBD1
clone size: medium-sized

CDR3 protein: CASSPGRGGETQYF
CDR3 DNA: TGTGCCAGCAGCCCAGGACGAGGAGGAGAGACCCAGTACTTC
V gene: TRBV5-8
J gene: TRBJ2-5
D gene: .
clone size: .

CDR3 protein: CASRDSSEPSF
CDR3 DNA: TGTGCCAGCAGGGACAGTTCAGAGCCATCTTTC
V gene: TRBV6-6
J gene: TRBJ2-7
D gene: .
clone size: few

CDR3 protein: CASSPPQGIGDTQYF
CDR3 DNA: TGTGCCAGCTCCCCTCCCCAGGGGATCGGGGATACGCAGTATTTT
V gene: TRBV18
J gene: TRBJ2-3
D gene: .
clone size: few

CDR3 protein: CASSLHVSITYEQYF
CDR3 DNA: TGTGCCAGCAGCTTACATGTCTCGATTACCTACGAGCAGTACTTC
V gene: TRBV7-2
J gene: TRBJ2-7
D gene: .
clone size: few

CDR3 protein: CASSPQPQGGNEQFF
CDR3 DNA: TGTGCCAGCAGTCCCCAACCCCAGGGCGGCAATGAGCAGTTCTTC
V gene: TRBV6-1
J gene: TRBJ2-1
D gene: .
clone size: large

CDR3 protein: CASSPSTSTDTQYF
CDR3 DNA: TGTGCCAGCAGTCCTTCTACTAGCACAGATACGCAGTATTTT
V gene: TRBV12-3/TRBV12-4
J gene: TRBJ2-3
D gene: .
clone size: few

CDR3 protein: CASSLDGPYEQYF
CDR3 DNA: TGTGCCAGCAGCTTGGACGGGCCCTACGAGCAGTACTTC
V gene: TRBV5-5
J gene: TRBJ2-7
D gene: .
clone size: medium-sized

CDR3 protein: CAISVDGNTEAFF
CDR3 DNA: TGTGCCATCAGTGTGGACGGGAACACTGAAGCTTTCTTT
V gene: TRBV10-3
J gene: TRBJ1-1
D gene: .
clone size: large